These 15 T cell receptor beta chains came from one sample sequenced in a study of blood T cell repertoires in COVID-19 (dated by TCRdb to 2019 to 2021). Library construction relied on the immunoSEQ multiplex PCR assay. TCRdb retrieved this table from immuneACCESS and kept in-frame rearrangements only. Not all clones are present; in checked studies, unresolved V genes account for under half, and no reason is known for the remainder. This sample is represented by roughly 250,000 clones; over 65% of them were singletons. 3% to 3.5% of the sample goes to the ten largest clones. The sequenced sample was peripheral blood. The receptors stem from a woman of 80 years or more with acute or convalescent COVID-19.

The chain uses TRBV2 and TRBJ1-1; perhaps TRBD1 as D (6 bases). The V gene's germline CDR1 is SNHLY and CDR2 FYNNEI. The length of the CDR3 is 14 residues. V lost 6 bases and J lost 4, with 15 bases in between. The CDR3: CASRPLDRPTEAFF. The CDR3 nucleotides are TGTGCCAGCAGACCTCTCGACAGGCCCACTGAAGCTTTCTTT.

The V gene is TRBV4-3, the J gene TRBJ1-1; D may be TRBD1 (5 bases). The V end was cut by 0 bases, the J end by 4 bases, with 18 bases between. The CDR3 contains 17 residues. Per germline, CDR1 LGHNA and CDR2 YSLEER. CDR3 bases: TGCGCCAGCAGCCAAGACAGATCCGCAGGGATCGGCACTGAAGCTTTCTTT. It specifies CASSQDRSAGIGTEAFF.

This clone is a singleton in its sample. V and J are TRBV28 and TRBJ2-5; 9 nucleotides line up with TRBD2. There are 14 residues in the CDR3. With 2 bases clipped from V and 5 bases from J, the junction kept 3 bases outside the gene matches. Germline CDR1 and CDR2: MDHEN and SYDVKM. CDR3 bases: TGTGCCAGCAGTTTAAGCGGGAGGAGGGAGACCCAGTACTTC. This translates into CASSLSGRRETQYF.

V and J are TRBV4-3 and TRBJ1-3; no firm D call. CDR1 and CDR2 from the germline V gene are LGHNA and YSLEER. This CDR3 has 14 amino acids. The ends were cut back, 0 bases at V and 4 bases at J, with 7 bases in the middle. Here the CDR3 reads CASSQERGGNTIYF. The CDR3 nucleotides read TGCGCCAGCAGCCAAGAACGCGGCGGAAACACCATATATTTT.

The chain employs TRBV9 and TRBJ2-1; 8 nucleotides line up with TRBD1. Germline assignment: CDR1 SGDLS and CDR2 YYNGEE. V gave up 0 bases and J gave up 6 bases; unmatched junction bases: 11. The CDR3 is made up of 17 amino acids. CDR3 in amino acids: CASSVVGTGTGVNEQFF. CDR3 bases: TGTGCCAGCAGCGTAGTAGGAACCGGGACAGGTGTCAATGAGCAGTTCTTC.

This clone has a handful of counts. The V gene is TRBV7-2, the J gene TRBJ2-7; 9 bases align to TRBD1. CDR1 SGHTA and CDR2 FQGNSA come from the germline V gene. The CDR3 covers 15 residues. The J segment lost 7 bases and the V segment lost 5 bases, leaving 12 bases of the junction unmatched. The CDR3 DNA follows: TGTGCCAGCAGCCCCTGGACAGGGGTTTCGGGGGAGCAGTACTTC. Protein product: CASSPWTGVSGEQYF.

The rearrangement uses TRBV4-2 and TRBJ2-5; D is perhaps TRBD1 (6 bases). This CDR3 contains 16 residues. Germline CDR1 is LGHNA and CDR2 is YNFKEQ. The V end was cut by 2 bases, the J end by 5 bases, with 18 bases between. Written as DNA, the CDR3 is TGTGCCAGCAGCCAAAAGACAGGTCCCCAGAGGGAGACCCAGTACTTC. Translated, it gives CASSQKTGPQRETQYF.

The CDR3 nucleotides are TGCGCCAGCAGCTTCCCGACAGGGGGCATATCCAACGAGCAGTACTTC. Its protein product is CASSFPTGGISNEQYF. This chain links TRBV5-1 with TRBJ2-7; 10 nucleotides match TRBD1. The CDR3 covers 16 residues. Germline CDR1 SGHRS, CDR2 YFSETQ. The V and J ends lost 2 bases and 5 bases, in that order; junction bases with no gene match: 10.

This clone was counted many times. The rearrangement uses TRBV18 and TRBJ2-2; D unresolved. CDR1 and CDR2 (germline): KGHSH, LQKENI. V gave up 4 bases and J gave up 6 bases, with 9 bases separating them. The CDR3 spans 13 residues. The CDR3 is CASSLGASGELFF. The CDR3 DNA follows: TGTGCCAGCTCACTAGGAGCCTCCGGGGAGCTGTTTTTT.

With respect to this clone: This same CDR3 is encoded by further DNA sequences in the sample. The chain is built from TRBV5-1 and TRBJ2-5; TRBD1 matches 8 bases. After removal of 2 bases from V and 5 bases from J, the junction contained 5 bases not matched to a gene. The CDR3 sequence is 14 residues long. CDR1 is SGHRS, CDR2 YFSETQ, per germline. The CDR3 DNA is TGCGCCAGCAGCTTTGGACAGGGAGGCGAGACCCAGTACTTC. As protein: CASSFGQGGETQYF.

The chain is built from TRBV5-1 and TRBJ1-3; 9 bases map to TRBD1. The CDR3 length is 15 residues. Germline V gene sequence: CDR1 SGHRS, CDR2 YFSETQ. The V segment lost 3 bases and the J segment 5 bases; nucleotides outside the gene matches: 6. The CDR3 nucleotides read TGCGCCAGCAGCTGGACAGGGGCCGAAAGAAACACCATATATTTT. Translated: CASSWTGAERNTIYF.

This clone was recorded once. CDR3 coding DNA: TGTGCCAGCAGCTCCATCGTGGGGCCGGGCAGCGGCTACACCTTC. Its protein product is CASSSIVGPGSGYTF. This chain uses TRBV7-2 with TRBJ1-2, with D tentatively TRBD1 (5 bases). The germline V and J ends were trimmed by 4 bases and 8 bases, with 20 bases remaining between them. Looked up from germline, CDR1 is SGHTA and CDR2 is FQGNSA. The CDR3 covers 15 residues.

This rearrangement joins TRBV5-4 to TRBJ2-7; TRBD1 aligns across 9 bases. The J segment lost 6 bases and the V segment lost 5 bases, leaving 12 bases of the junction unmatched. The CDR3 has 15 residues. Germline CDR1 reads SGHNT; CDR2 reads YYREEE (reference sequence). The CDR3 here is CASSWWGQGFGEQYF. The CDR3 DNA reads as TGTGCCAGCAGTTGGTGGGGACAGGGCTTCGGCGAGCAGTACTTC.

The chain joins TRBV7-2 to TRBJ1-2, with D hard to call. This CDR3 region has 13 residues. CDR1 is SGHTA and CDR2 is FQGNSA in the germline V gene. V was shortened by 0 bases and J by 4 bases, with 6 bases between the two germline ends. The chain's CDR3 is CASSLALGYGYTF. The CDR3 nucleotides read TGTGCCAGCAGCTTAGCGCTAGGCTATGGCTACACCTTC.

This clone appeared a few times. This sequence joins TRBV2 and TRBJ2-7, with TRBD1 identical over 7 bases. CDR1 and CDR2 (germline): SNHLY, FYNNEI. V shed 0 bases, J shed 5 bases, and the junction held 4 bases outside the gene matches. The CDR3 totals 14 residues. CDR3 sequence reads: CASSEADRRHEQYF. The DNA of the CDR3 is TGTGCCAGCAGTGAAGCGGACAGGAGGCACGAGCAGTACTTC. Complete variable domain (other parts from reference TRBV2 and TRBJ2-7): EPEVTQTPSHQVTQMGQEVILRCVPISNHLYFYWYRQILGQKVEFLVSFYNNEISEKSEIFDDQFSVERPDGSNFTLKIRSTKLEDSAMYFCASSEADRRHEQYFGPGTRLTVT.